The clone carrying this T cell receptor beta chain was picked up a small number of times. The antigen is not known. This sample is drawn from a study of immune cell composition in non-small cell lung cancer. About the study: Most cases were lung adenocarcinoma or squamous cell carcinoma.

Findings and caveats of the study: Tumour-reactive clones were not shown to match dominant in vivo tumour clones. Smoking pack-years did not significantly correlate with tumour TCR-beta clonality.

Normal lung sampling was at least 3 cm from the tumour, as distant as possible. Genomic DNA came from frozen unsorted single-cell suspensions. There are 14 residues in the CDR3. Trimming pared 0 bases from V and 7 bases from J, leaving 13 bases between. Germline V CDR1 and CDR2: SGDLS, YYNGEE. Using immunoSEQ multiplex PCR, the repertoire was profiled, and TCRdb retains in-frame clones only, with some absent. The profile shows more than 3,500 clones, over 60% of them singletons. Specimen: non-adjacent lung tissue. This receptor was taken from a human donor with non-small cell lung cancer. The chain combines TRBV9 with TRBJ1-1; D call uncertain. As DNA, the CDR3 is TGTGCCAGCAGCGTAGTAACGGCCGGCCATGAAGCTTTCTTT. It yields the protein CASSVVTAGHEAFF.